Following are 15 T cell receptor beta chains from one sample sequenced in a study of CXCR3-negative and CXCR3-positive naive CD8 T cells. Their target antigens are unknown. Preparation of TRB cDNA libraries relied on 5' RACE carrying UMI labels. After re-calling the 5' RACE reads, TCRdb lists one entry per CDR3 protein, DNA absent. Its listing shows about 120,000 distinct CDR3 sequences. General study results and limits: CXCR3-positive naive cells carried more hydrophobic TRB CDR3s than CXCR3-negative ones.

The sample consisted of naive CXCR3+ CD8+ T cells from blood. Indicated subset: CD45RO-CCR7+CD27+CD95- naive CD8+ T cells expressing CXCR3 (TNR3+). The receptors shown here come from a human donor in good health. Some clones in this sample may be carry-over from other donors' samples.

The V and J genes are TRBV7-9 and TRBJ2-7; the TCRdb call, TRBD1, lacks DNA for checking. The CDR3 is made up of 13 amino acids. From germline, CDR1 is SEHNR and CDR2 FQNEAQ (reference sequence). The CDR3 spells CASRSDNLYEQYF.

This chain connects TRBV29-1 to TRBJ2-7; TCRdb reports TRBD1, a call that lacks DNA to check it against. The CDR3 totals 14 residues. Germline values: CDR1 SQVTM, CDR2 ANQGSEA. This CDR3 is CSVDGGTGGLEQYF.

The chain uses TRBV9 and TRBJ2-7; the TCRdb call, TRBD1, lacks DNA for checking. Germline CDR1 reads SGDLS; CDR2 reads YYNGEE. This CDR3 region has 15 residues. CDR3 protein: CASSPGQGPMDEQYF.

The chain couples TRBV5-4 to TRBJ2-3; TCRdb names TRBD2, which stays unverified in the absence of DNA. The germline V gene encodes CDR1 SGHNT and CDR2 YYREEE (reference sequence). The CDR3 length is 15 residues. This CDR3 is CASSARRDSTDTQYF.

The chain uses TRBV5-1 and TRBJ2-7; with no DNA, the TCRdb D assignment of TRBD1 cannot be verified. This CDR3 contains 12 residues. In germline, CDR1 is SGHRS, CDR2 YFSETQ. The CDR3 sequence is CASSFPGIEQYF. Full variable domain (remainder filled in from reference TRBV5-1 and TRBJ2-7): KAGVTQTPRYLIKTRGQQVTLSCSPISGHRSVSWYQQTPGQGLQFLFEYFSETQRNKGNFPGRFSGRQFSNSRSEMNVSTLELGDSALYLCASSFPGIEQYFGPGTRLTVT.

The V call is TRBV30, the J call TRBJ2-5; TCRdb calls TRBD2, which cannot be checked without DNA. The CDR3 is made up of 16 amino acids. CDR1 GTSNPN and CDR2 SVGIG come from the germline V gene (reference sequence). This chain's CDR3 is CAWSSRSGGAQETQYF.

The rearrangement joins TRBV27 to TRBJ2-1; TCRdb selects TRBD1, and the lack of DNA leaves this call unchecked. The germline V gene has CDR1 MNHEY and CDR2 SMNVEV (reference sequence). The CDR3 is 16 residues long. CDR3 amino acids: CASSLSRGLYADEQFF.

V usage is TRBV29-1 and J usage is TRBJ2-3; TCRdb's D call of TRBD2 is untestable without DNA. Per the germline V gene, CDR1 is SQVTM and CDR2 is ANQGSEA. The CDR3 is 14 residues long. The chain's CDR3 is CSHLGSGGADTRYF.

The gene calls are TRBV2 and TRBJ2-1; without DNA, the TCRdb call of TRBD1 cannot be checked. The CDR3 length is 15 residues. The V gene's germline CDR1 is SNHLY and CDR2 FYNNEI. CDR3 protein: CASSDYVGGANEQFF.

The rearrangement uses TRBV6-5 and TRBJ2-5; with no DNA, the TCRdb D assignment of TRBD1 cannot be verified. There are 15 residues in the CDR3. The germline V gene has CDR1 MNHEY and CDR2 SVGAGI. The CDR3 sequence: CASSYFGGARETQYF.

The J gene is TRBJ1-4, the V gene TRBV30; no DNA is available, so the TRBD1 call from TCRdb remains unchecked. In germline, CDR1 is GTSNPN, CDR2 SVGIG (reference sequence). The CDR3 runs 15 residues. CDR3 residues: CAWSEDIATNEKLFF.

This chain connects TRBV7-3 to TRBJ2-2; TCRdb selects TRBD1, and the lack of DNA leaves this call unchecked. Germline V gives CDR1 SGHTA, CDR2 FQGTGA. CDR3 length: 18 amino acids. The CDR3 spells CASSLTGQGYANTGELFF.

The chain couples TRBV11-1 to TRBJ1-1; TCRdb's D call of TRBD1 is untestable without DNA. Germline V gene data show CDR1 as SGHAT and CDR2 as FQDESV (reference sequence). This CDR3 has 16 residues. The CDR3 protein is CASSWTSGTSNTEAFF.

This chain connects TRBV7-3 to TRBJ2-5; checking the TCRdb D call of TRBD2 is not possible without DNA. The CDR3 runs to 14 residues. Germline V lookup: CDR1 SGHTA, CDR2 FQGTGA. CDR3 loop: CASSLTSGGETQYF.

This chain links TRBV12-3 or TRBV12-4 with TRBJ1-1. The CDR3 is 11 residues long. CDR3 in amino acids: CASSFSGDAFF.